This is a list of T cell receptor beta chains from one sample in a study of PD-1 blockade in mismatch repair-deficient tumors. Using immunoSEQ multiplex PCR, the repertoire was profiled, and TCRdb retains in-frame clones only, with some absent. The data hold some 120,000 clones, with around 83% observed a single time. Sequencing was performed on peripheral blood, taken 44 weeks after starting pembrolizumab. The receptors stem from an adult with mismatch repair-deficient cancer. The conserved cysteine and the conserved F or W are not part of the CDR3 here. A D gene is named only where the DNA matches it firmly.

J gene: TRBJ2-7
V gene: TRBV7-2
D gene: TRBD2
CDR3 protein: ASSEERGYEQY

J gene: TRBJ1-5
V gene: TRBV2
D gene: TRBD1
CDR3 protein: ASSPDRGSNQPQH

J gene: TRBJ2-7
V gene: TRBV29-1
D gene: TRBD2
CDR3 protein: SVDGLAGVGEQY

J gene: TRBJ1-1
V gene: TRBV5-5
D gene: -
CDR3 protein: ASSAGAVEAF

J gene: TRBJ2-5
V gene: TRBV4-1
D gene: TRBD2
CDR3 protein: ASSPAGEETQY

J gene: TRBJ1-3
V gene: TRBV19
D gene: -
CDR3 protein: ASSLAFGNTIY

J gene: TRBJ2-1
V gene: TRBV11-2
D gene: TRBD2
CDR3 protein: ASSRTRNEQF

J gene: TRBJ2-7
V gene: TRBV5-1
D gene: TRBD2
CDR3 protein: ASSIASGGSYEQY

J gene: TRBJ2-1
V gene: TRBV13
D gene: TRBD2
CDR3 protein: ASSPAFSSGSDEQF

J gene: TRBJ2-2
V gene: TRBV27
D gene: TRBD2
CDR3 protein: ATVSLAGRGTGELF

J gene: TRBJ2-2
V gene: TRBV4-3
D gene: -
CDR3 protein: ASSQETVTGELF

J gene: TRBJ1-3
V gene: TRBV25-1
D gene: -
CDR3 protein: ASSGYSYSGNTIY

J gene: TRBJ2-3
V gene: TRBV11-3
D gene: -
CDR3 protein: ASSLDRAREINTDTQY

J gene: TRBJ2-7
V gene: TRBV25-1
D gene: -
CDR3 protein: ARRGRGGWYEQY

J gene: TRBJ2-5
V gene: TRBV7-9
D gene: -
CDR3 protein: ASSLGGAGETQY

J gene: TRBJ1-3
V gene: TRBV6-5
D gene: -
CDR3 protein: ASSYSASGNTIY

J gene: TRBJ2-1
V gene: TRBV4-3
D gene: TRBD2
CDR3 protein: ASSRQLAGGPSSPYNEQF

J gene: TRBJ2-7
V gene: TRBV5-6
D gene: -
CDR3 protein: ASSYGSRDSYEQY

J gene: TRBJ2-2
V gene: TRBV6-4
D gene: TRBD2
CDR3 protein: ASSLAGDTGELF

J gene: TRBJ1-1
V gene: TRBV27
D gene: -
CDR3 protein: ASSLVGDTEAF

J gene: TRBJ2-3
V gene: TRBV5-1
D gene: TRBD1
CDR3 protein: ASRSRDRGQDTQY

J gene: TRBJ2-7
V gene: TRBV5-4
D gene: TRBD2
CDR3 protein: ASSFGLAGGREQY

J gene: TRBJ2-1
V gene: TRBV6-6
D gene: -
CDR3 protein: ASSPSGGHNDGQF

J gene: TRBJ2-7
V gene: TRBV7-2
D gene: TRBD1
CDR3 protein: ASSLDRPGGNDEQY

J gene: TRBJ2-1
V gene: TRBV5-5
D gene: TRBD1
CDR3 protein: ASSYARDRDNEQF

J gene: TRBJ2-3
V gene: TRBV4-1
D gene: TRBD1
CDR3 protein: ASSQGRDRVTDTQY

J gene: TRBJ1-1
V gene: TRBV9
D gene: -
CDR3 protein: ASSVVSGKLNTEAF

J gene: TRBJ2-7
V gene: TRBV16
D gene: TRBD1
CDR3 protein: ASSPAGHTGVYEQY

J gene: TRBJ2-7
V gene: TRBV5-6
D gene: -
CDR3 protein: ASSLVADTMGEQY

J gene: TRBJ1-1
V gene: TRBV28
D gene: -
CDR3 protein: ATRSLDTEAF

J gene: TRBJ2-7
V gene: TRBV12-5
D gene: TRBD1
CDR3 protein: ASGTGQGTYEQY

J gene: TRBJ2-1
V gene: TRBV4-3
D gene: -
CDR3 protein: ASSQDSTRRDLYNEQF

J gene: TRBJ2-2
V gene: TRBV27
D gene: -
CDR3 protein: ASSLSGPGELF

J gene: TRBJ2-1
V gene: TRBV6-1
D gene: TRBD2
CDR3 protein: ASSPLAGESNEQF

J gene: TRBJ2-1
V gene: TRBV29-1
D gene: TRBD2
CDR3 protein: SVLGLWTNEQF

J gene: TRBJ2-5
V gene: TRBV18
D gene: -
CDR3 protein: ASSPAAKETQY

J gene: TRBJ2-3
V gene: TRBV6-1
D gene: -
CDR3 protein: ASSEAVGDVDTQY

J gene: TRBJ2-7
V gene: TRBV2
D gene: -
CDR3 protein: ASSEAPGDEQY

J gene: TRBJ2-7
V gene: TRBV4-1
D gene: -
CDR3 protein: ASSRTSGIYEQY

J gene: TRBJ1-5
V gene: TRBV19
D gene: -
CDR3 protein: ASSYHRVPYQPQH

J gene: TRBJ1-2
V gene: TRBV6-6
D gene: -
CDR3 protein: ASSYSPGASYGYT

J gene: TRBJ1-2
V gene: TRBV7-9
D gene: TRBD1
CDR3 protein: ASSKAGTDLGGYT

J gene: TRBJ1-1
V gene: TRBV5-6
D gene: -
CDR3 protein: ASSRTGLWTEAF

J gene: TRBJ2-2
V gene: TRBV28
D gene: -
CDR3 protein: ASSPFFGSYTGELF

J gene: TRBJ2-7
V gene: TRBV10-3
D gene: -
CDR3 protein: AARGGGHEQY

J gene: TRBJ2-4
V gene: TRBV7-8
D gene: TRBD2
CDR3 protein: ASTSLAGVAKNIQY

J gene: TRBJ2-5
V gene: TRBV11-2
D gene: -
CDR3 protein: ASSSEGARETQY

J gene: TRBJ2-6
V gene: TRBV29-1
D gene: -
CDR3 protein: SAISGANVLT

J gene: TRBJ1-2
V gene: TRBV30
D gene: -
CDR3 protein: AWKQGFGYT

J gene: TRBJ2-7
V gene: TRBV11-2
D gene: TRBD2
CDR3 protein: ASSSGRWSYEQY

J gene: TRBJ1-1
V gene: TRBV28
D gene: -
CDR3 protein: ASSFEDTEAF

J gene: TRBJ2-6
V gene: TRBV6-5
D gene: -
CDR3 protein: ASRRSSGANVLT

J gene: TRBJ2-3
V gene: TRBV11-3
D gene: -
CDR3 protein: ASSYTDTQY

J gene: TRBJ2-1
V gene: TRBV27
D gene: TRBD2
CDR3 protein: ASSILAGGPGREQF

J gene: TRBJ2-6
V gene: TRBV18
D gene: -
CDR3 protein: ASSPPVGANVLT

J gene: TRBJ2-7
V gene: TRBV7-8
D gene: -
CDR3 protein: ASSLDPGSTYEQY

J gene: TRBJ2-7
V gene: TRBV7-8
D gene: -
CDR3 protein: ASSFNPGASYEQY